One sample yielded the 8 T cell receptor beta chains listed below, sequenced in a study of cytomegalovirus exposure and HLA in healthy donors. PCR was performed using 60 Vbeta and 13 Jbeta primers. TCRdb's copy holds only in-frame clones and misses some; the assay was immunoSEQ multiplex PCR. Found here are some 160,000 clones, 60% to 85% of them singletons; the top ten hold around 5.7%. Sequenced: PBMCs. Receptors originate from a middle-aged man in good health and CMV-seronegative.

This clone was recorded a few times. This chain connects TRBV19 to TRBJ2-7; tentatively, D is TRBD2 (7 bases). In germline, CDR1 is LNHDA, CDR2 SQIVND (reference sequence). Trimming stripped 5 bases from V and 8 bases from J, with 16 bases between. There are 13 residues in the CDR3. The CDR3 bases are TGTGCCAGTAGTGACCGGGGGGACAAAAAGCAGTACTTC. Protein product: CASSDRGDKKQYF.

V is TRBV7-2 and J is TRBJ2-5, with D perhaps TRBD1 (5 bases). The DNA end is a closer match to TRBJ2-7, so the J assignment may be wrong. This CDR3 has 15 residues. In germline, CDR1 is SGHTA, CDR2 FQGNSA. The CDR3 region is CASSRPGAESYEQYF. DNA of the CDR3: TGTGCCAGCAGCCGCCCTGGGGCAGAATCTTACGAGCAGTACTTC.

The rearrangement joins TRBV18 to TRBJ1-1; D is undetermined. Germline V gene lookup returns CDR1 KGHSH and CDR2 LQKENI. V dropped 5 bases and J dropped 1 base, with 8 bases sitting between them. The CDR3 covers 13 residues. The CDR3 nucleotides read TGTGCCAGCTCAGAACAGAGGAACACTGAAGCTTTCTTT. Protein: CASSEQRNTEAFF. The whole variable domain, filled in from reference TRBV18 and TRBJ1-1, reads NAGVMQNPRHLVRRRGQEARLRCSPMKGHSHVYWYRQLPEEGLKFMVYLQKENIIDESGMPKERFSAEFPKEGPSILRIQQVVRGDSAAYFCASSEQRNTEAFFGQGTRLTVV.

This rearrangement joins TRBV2 to TRBJ1-6; 7 positions agree with TRBD1. Germline V gives CDR1 SNHLY, CDR2 FYNNEI. Trimming cost V 6 bases and J 9 bases; bases outside gene matches: 5. The CDR3 spans 13 residues. The CDR3 sequence is CASRRQGASPLHF. The CDR3 DNA follows: TGTGCCAGCAGACGACAGGGTGCTTCACCCCTCCACTTT.

The rearrangement joins TRBV5-1 to TRBJ2-1; 14 nucleotides align to TRBD2. The CDR3 runs 17 residues. The V gene's germline CDR1 is SGHRS and CDR2 YFSETQ. V shed 0 bases and J 5 bases; nucleotides not matched to a gene: 4. The CDR3, as DNA: TGCGCCAGCAGCTTGGAGGGACTAGCGGGAGTCCACAATGAGCAGTTCTTC. The encoded protein is CASSLEGLAGVHNEQFF.

This CDR3 reads CASGTPANYGYTF. The CDR3 region has the DNA TGTGCCAGCGGGACTCCAGCTAACTATGGCTACACCTTC. The chain recombines TRBV6-5 with TRBJ1-2; D perhaps matches TRBD1 (5 bases). Germline lookup yields CDR1 MNHEY and CDR2 SVGAGI. CDR3 length: 13 residues. The V and J ends lost 8 bases and 0 bases respectively, with 10 bases between them.

The chain links TRBV7-3 to TRBJ1-1; possibly TRBD1 for D (6 bases). Germline CDR1 reads SGHTA; CDR2 reads FQGTGA. Deletions cut 1 base from V and 7 bases from J, with 13 bases between. CDR3 length equals 14 residues. Here the CDR3 reads CASSLRGPRYEAFF. As DNA, the CDR3 is TGTGCCAGCAGCTTAAGGGGGCCGAGGTATGAAGCTTTCTTT.

This clone was counted only a few times. The chain's CDR3 is CASSDSPGTDTQYF. As DNA, the CDR3 is TGTGCCAGCAGTGACTCGCCTGGCACAGATACGCAGTATTTT. The V call is TRBV27, the J call TRBJ2-3; D ambiguous. V was clipped by 5 bases and J by 1 base, with 10 bases between them. Germline V gene sequence: CDR1 MNHEY, CDR2 SMNVEV (reference sequence). The CDR3 is 14 amino acids.